The clone carrying this T cell receptor beta chain came up many times. Its target is not known. The sample belongs to a study of shared clonotypes between healthy human individuals. Study results and limitations: Across subsets, estimated richness was generally greater for naive than for memory populations.

All donors were Caucasian adults living in Nashville, Tennessee. In the CD4+ fraction, cells were divided into CD45RA+ naive and CD45RA-negative memory subsets. V shed 3 bases and J shed 0 bases, with 9 bases lying between them. The CDR3 runs 14 residues. Germline assignment: CDR1 MNHEY and CDR2 SMNVEV (reference sequence). Sequencing was at deep level. The repertoire was sequenced with immunoSEQ multiplex PCR; TCRdb's copy has only in-frame clones and lacks some. The sample lists about 1.1 million clones; approximately 80% were seen once. The rearrangement links TRBV27 to TRBJ2-7, with D perhaps TRBD1 (5 bases). This receptor was taken from a young man in good health. Some clones in this sample may be carry-over from other donors' samples. The sequenced sample was memory CD4+ T cells from PBMCs. Subset denoted: CD45RA-negative fraction. This CDR3 is CASSLTVLSYEQYF. The CDR3 nucleotides are TGTGCCAGCAGTTTGACAGTCCTCTCCTACGAGCAGTACTTC.